Listed below are T cell receptor beta chains from one sample, sequenced in a study of chemoradiotherapy in HPV16-positive cancers. The table came from immunoSEQ multiplex PCR; TCRdb's copy has only in-frame clones and leaves some out. The repertoire includes tens of thousands of clones, 86% of them detected once, and under 2.5% sits in the top ten. Specimen: blood, collected from a patient who underwent chemoradiotherapy. The receptors derive from a human donor with HPV-associated anogenital cancer. Each CDR3 is given with its conserved first and last residue. Each record gives: D gene, V gene, clone size, J gene, CDR3 protein, CDR3 DNA. D genes are given only for firm matches. Expanded clones are given a class, and other clones once, few, many or no size at all.

D gene: .
V gene: TRBV5-4
clone size: .
J gene: TRBJ1-1
CDR3 protein: CASSLGTANTEAFF
CDR3 DNA: TGTGCCAGCAGCTTGGGGACAGCGAACACTGAAGCTTTCTTT

D gene: .
V gene: TRBV19
clone size: .
J gene: TRBJ1-1
CDR3 protein: CASSARPSSNTEAFF
CDR3 DNA: TGTGCCAGTAGTGCCCGACCTTCTTCGAACACTGAAGCTTTCTTT

D gene: .
V gene: TRBV5-4
clone size: few
J gene: TRBJ1-5
CDR3 protein: CASSLENQPQHF
CDR3 DNA: TGTGCCAGCAGCTTGGAAAATCAGCCCCAGCATTTT

D gene: .
V gene: TRBV7-6
clone size: .
J gene: TRBJ1-2
CDR3 protein: CASSLEGDGSYGYTF
CDR3 DNA: TGTGCCAGCAGCTTAGAAGGCGACGGGTCCTATGGCTACACCTTC

D gene: .
V gene: TRBV4-3
clone size: .
J gene: TRBJ1-5
CDR3 protein: CASSPGEAGQPQHF
CDR3 DNA: TGCGCCAGCAGCCCCGGTGAGGCGGGCCAGCCCCAGCATTTT

D gene: .
V gene: TRBV19
clone size: .
J gene: TRBJ1-2
CDR3 protein: CASSGVPTYGYTF
CDR3 DNA: TGTGCCAGTAGTGGGGTCCCGACCTATGGCTACACCTTC

D gene: .
V gene: TRBV2
clone size: once
J gene: TRBJ2-1
CDR3 protein: CASTKDTLRNEQFF
CDR3 DNA: TGTGCCAGCACCAAGGACACCCTCCGAAATGAGCAGTTCTTC

D gene: .
V gene: TRBV27
clone size: .
J gene: TRBJ1-6
CDR3 protein: CASKDGSSYNSPLHF
CDR3 DNA: TGTGCCAGCAAAGACGGGAGCTCCTATAATTCACCCCTCCACTTT

D gene: TRBD1
V gene: TRBV6-5
clone size: .
J gene: TRBJ1-5
CDR3 protein: CASSPGQANQPQHF
CDR3 DNA: TGTGCCAGCAGTCCTGGACAGGCCAATCAGCCCCAGCATTTT

D gene: .
V gene: TRBV18
clone size: .
J gene: TRBJ1-3
CDR3 protein: CASSPSGSGNTIYF
CDR3 DNA: TGTGCCAGCTCACCATCGGGGTCTGGAAACACCATATATTTT

D gene: TRBD1
V gene: TRBV7-7
clone size: .
J gene: TRBJ2-3
CDR3 protein: CASSLGTGRTDTQYF
CDR3 DNA: TGTGCTAGCAGCTTAGGGACAGGGCGCACAGATACGCAGTATTTT

D gene: .
V gene: TRBV5-8
clone size: .
J gene: TRBJ1-5
CDR3 protein: CASSRTTGANQPQHF
CDR3 DNA: TGTGCCAGCAGCCGGACGACAGGAGCAAATCAGCCCCAGCATTTT

D gene: TRBD1
V gene: TRBV7-2
clone size: .
J gene: TRBJ2-5
CDR3 protein: CASSPTGIQTQYF
CDR3 DNA: TGTGCCAGCAGCCCGACAGGGATACAGACCCAGTACTTC

D gene: .
V gene: TRBV29-1
clone size: .
J gene: TRBJ1-1
CDR3 protein: CSVEGQVVEAFF
CDR3 DNA: TGCAGCGTTGAGGGACAAGTCGTTGAAGCTTTCTTT

D gene: .
V gene: TRBV7-9
clone size: .
J gene: TRBJ2-5
CDR3 protein: CASSLLGPETQYF
CDR3 DNA: TGTGCCAGCAGCTTATTGGGGCCAGAGACCCAGTACTTC

D gene: .
V gene: TRBV6-5
clone size: .
J gene: TRBJ1-2
CDR3 protein: CASSPTEAANYGYTF
CDR3 DNA: TGTGCCAGCAGCCCAACAGAGGCTGCCAACTATGGCTACACCTTC

D gene: .
V gene: TRBV7-9
clone size: .
J gene: TRBJ2-5
CDR3 protein: CASSLDNQEETQYF
CDR3 DNA: TGTGCCAGCAGCTTAGATAATCAGGAAGAGACCCAGTACTTC

D gene: TRBD1
V gene: TRBV18
clone size: .
J gene: TRBJ1-4
CDR3 protein: CASTRTGSTNEKLFF
CDR3 DNA: TGTGCCAGCACCCGGACAGGGTCAACTAATGAAAAACTGTTTTTT

D gene: TRBD1
V gene: TRBV15
clone size: .
J gene: TRBJ1-3
CDR3 protein: CATSREGQGPGNTIYF
CDR3 DNA: TGTGCCACCAGCAGAGAGGGACAGGGACCTGGAAACACCATATATTTT

D gene: .
V gene: TRBV14
clone size: .
J gene: TRBJ2-1
CDR3 protein: CASSHESGEQFF
CDR3 DNA: TGTGCCAGCAGCCACGAATCAGGGGAGCAGTTCTTC

D gene: .
V gene: TRBV11-2
clone size: once
J gene: TRBJ2-1
CDR3 protein: CASSNTGLSSYNEQFF
CDR3 DNA: TGTGCCAGCAGCAACACAGGGCTTAGCTCCTACAATGAGCAGTTCTTC

D gene: .
V gene: TRBV6-5
clone size: once
J gene: TRBJ2-3
CDR3 protein: CASRPGGPDTQYF
CDR3 DNA: TGTGCCAGCAGACCTGGGGGGCCCGATACGCAGTATTTT

D gene: .
V gene: TRBV5-1
clone size: .
J gene: TRBJ2-2
CDR3 protein: CASSLGHTGELFF
CDR3 DNA: TGCGCCAGCAGCTTGGGACATACCGGGGAGCTGTTTTTT

D gene: TRBD2
V gene: TRBV5-1
clone size: .
J gene: TRBJ2-1
CDR3 protein: CASSPGLAVDEQFF
CDR3 DNA: TGCGCCAGCAGCCCGGGACTAGCAGTCGATGAGCAGTTCTTC

D gene: .
V gene: TRBV27
clone size: .
J gene: TRBJ1-1
CDR3 protein: CATLTTQRGTEAFF
CDR3 DNA: TGTGCCACCCTCACGACCCAAAGGGGCACTGAAGCTTTCTTT

D gene: .
V gene: TRBV6-4
clone size: .
J gene: TRBJ2-3
CDR3 protein: CASSDRGRGSTDTQYF
CDR3 DNA: TGTGCCAGCAGTGACCGGGGAAGGGGTAGCACAGATACGCAGTATTTT

D gene: .
V gene: TRBV19
clone size: .
J gene: TRBJ2-2
CDR3 protein: CASSRLAGELFF
CDR3 DNA: TGTGCCAGTAGTCGACTAGCCGGGGAGCTGTTTTTT

D gene: .
V gene: TRBV7-3
clone size: .
J gene: TRBJ2-3
CDR3 protein: CASSLQFSTDTQYF
CDR3 DNA: TGTGCCAGCAGCTTACAGTTTAGCACAGATACGCAGTATTTT

D gene: TRBD1
V gene: TRBV7-6
clone size: .
J gene: TRBJ2-7
CDR3 protein: CASSLGDRGYEQYF
CDR3 DNA: TGTGCCAGCAGCTTAGGGGACAGGGGTTACGAGCAGTACTTC

D gene: TRBD2
V gene: TRBV9
clone size: .
J gene: TRBJ2-4
CDR3 protein: CASSPQGGAGGPAKNIQYF
CDR3 DNA: TGTGCCAGCAGCCCCCAGGGGGGAGCGGGGGGGCCTGCCAAAAACATTCAGTACTTC

D gene: .
V gene: TRBV5-1
clone size: .
J gene: TRBJ2-3
CDR3 protein: CASSLVGGSPDTQYF
CDR3 DNA: TGCGCCAGCAGCTTGGTGGGGGGCTCCCCAGATACGCAGTATTTT

D gene: .
V gene: TRBV28
clone size: .
J gene: TRBJ2-7
CDR3 protein: CASSLTLGVLEQYF
CDR3 DNA: TGTGCCAGCAGTTTAACCTTGGGGGTGCTGGAGCAGTACTTC

D gene: .
V gene: TRBV19
clone size: .
J gene: TRBJ1-2
CDR3 protein: CASSILSNYGYTF
CDR3 DNA: TGTGCCAGTAGTATTCTAAGTAACTATGGCTACACCTTC

D gene: TRBD1
V gene: TRBV2
clone size: .
J gene: TRBJ2-1
CDR3 protein: CASSDLTGAGYNEQFF
CDR3 DNA: TGTGCCAGCAGTGATCTGACAGGGGCAGGCTACAATGAGCAGTTCTTC

D gene: .
V gene: TRBV27
clone size: .
J gene: TRBJ2-5
CDR3 protein: CASSRRSGTVQETQYF
CDR3 DNA: TGTGCCAGCAGTCGGCGATCCGGGACGGTGCAAGAGACCCAGTACTTC

D gene: .
V gene: TRBV7-2
clone size: .
J gene: TRBJ2-1
CDR3 protein: CASSSERIGGVDEQFF
CDR3 DNA: TGTGCCAGCAGCTCAGAGCGGATTGGCGGGGTGGATGAGCAGTTCTTC

D gene: .
V gene: TRBV18
clone size: .
J gene: TRBJ2-5
CDR3 protein: CASSPPVETQYF
CDR3 DNA: TGTGCCAGCTCACCACCGGTGGAGACCCAGTACTTC

D gene: .
V gene: TRBV19
clone size: few
J gene: TRBJ2-3
CDR3 protein: CASSSTLHTDTQYF
CDR3 DNA: TGTGCCAGTAGCTCCACCTTGCACACAGATACGCAGTATTTT

D gene: TRBD2
V gene: TRBV19
clone size: .
J gene: TRBJ2-7
CDR3 protein: CASSKLAGGSYEQYF
CDR3 DNA: TGTGCCAGTAGCAAGCTAGCGGGGGGCTCCTACGAGCAGTACTTC

D gene: .
V gene: TRBV2
clone size: few
J gene: TRBJ1-5
CDR3 protein: CASSEGREPQHF
CDR3 DNA: TGTGCCAGCAGTGAAGGAAGGGAGCCCCAGCATTTT

D gene: TRBD1
V gene: TRBV27
clone size: .
J gene: TRBJ2-7
CDR3 protein: CASRTGINEQYF
CDR3 DNA: TGTGCCAGCAGGACAGGGATCAACGAGCAGTACTTC

D gene: .
V gene: TRBV6-5
clone size: .
J gene: TRBJ1-2
CDR3 protein: CASSVRENYGYTF
CDR3 DNA: TGTGCCAGCAGTGTCAGGGAAAACTATGGCTACACCTTC

D gene: .
V gene: TRBV19
clone size: .
J gene: TRBJ1-2
CDR3 protein: CASTPGQINYGYTF
CDR3 DNA: TGTGCCAGTACCCCCGGGCAGATAAACTATGGCTACACCTTC

D gene: .
V gene: TRBV12-5
clone size: .
J gene: TRBJ2-2
CDR3 protein: CASGTQKFGRTGELFF
CDR3 DNA: TGTGCTAGTGGTACCCAGAAGTTTGGTCGCACCGGGGAGCTGTTTTTT

D gene: .
V gene: TRBV28
clone size: .
J gene: TRBJ1-5
CDR3 protein: CASSLTDWTNGQPQHF
CDR3 DNA: TGTGCCAGCAGTTTGACTGATTGGACAAATGGTCAGCCCCAGCATTTT

D gene: .
V gene: TRBV7-2
clone size: .
J gene: TRBJ1-1
CDR3 protein: CASSLDIARPGTEAFF
CDR3 DNA: TGTGCCAGCAGCTTAGACATTGCCCGCCCGGGCACTGAAGCTTTCTTT

D gene: .
V gene: TRBV19
clone size: .
J gene: TRBJ1-3
CDR3 protein: CATNQGHFSSGNTIYF
CDR3 DNA: TGTGCCACGAATCAGGGTCATTTTAGCTCTGGAAACACCATATATTTT

D gene: .
V gene: TRBV28
clone size: .
J gene: TRBJ1-4
CDR3 protein: CASRRTGANEKLFF
CDR3 DNA: TGTGCCAGCAGGAGAACGGGAGCTAATGAAAAACTGTTTTTT

D gene: TRBD1
V gene: TRBV6-5
clone size: few
J gene: TRBJ1-5
CDR3 protein: CASSYSGQDNQPQHF
CDR3 DNA: TGTGCCAGCAGTTACTCGGGACAGGACAATCAGCCCCAGCATTTT

D gene: .
V gene: TRBV5-4
clone size: .
J gene: TRBJ1-1
CDR3 protein: CASSLGGNTEAFF
CDR3 DNA: TGTGCCAGCAGCTTGGGTGGGAACACTGAAGCTTTCTTT

D gene: TRBD2
V gene: TRBV4-3
clone size: .
J gene: TRBJ2-3
CDR3 protein: CASSQGGLVEDTQYF
CDR3 DNA: TGCGCCAGCAGCCAAGGGGGACTAGTGGAAGATACGCAGTATTTT

D gene: TRBD1
V gene: TRBV29-1
clone size: once
J gene: TRBJ1-1
CDR3 protein: CSAQTGRTEAFF
CDR3 DNA: TGCAGCGCCCAGACAGGGAGGACTGAAGCTTTCTTT